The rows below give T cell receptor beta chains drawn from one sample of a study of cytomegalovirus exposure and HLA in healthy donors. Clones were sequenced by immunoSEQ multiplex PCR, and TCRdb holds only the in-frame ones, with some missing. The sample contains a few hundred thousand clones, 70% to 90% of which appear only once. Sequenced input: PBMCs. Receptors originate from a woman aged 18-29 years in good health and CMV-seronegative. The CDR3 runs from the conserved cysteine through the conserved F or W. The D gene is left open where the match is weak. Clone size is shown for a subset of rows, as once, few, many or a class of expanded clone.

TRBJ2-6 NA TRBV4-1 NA TGCGCCAGCAGCCAAGCCTTGGACAGATACTCAAGGGCCAACGTCCTGACTTTC CASSQALDRYSRANVLTF
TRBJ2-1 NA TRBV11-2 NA TGTGCCAGCAGCTTAGATTCAATAGTAACGGGGAGCTCCTACAATGAGCAGTTCTTC CASSLDSIVTGSSYNEQFF
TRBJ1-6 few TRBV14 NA TGTGCCAGCAGCCAAGTTAGCTGGTCCTCCTATAATTCACCCCTCCACTTT CASSQVSWSSYNSPLHF
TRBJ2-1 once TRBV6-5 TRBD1 TGTGCCAGCAGTTACACGGACAGGGGCAATGAGCAGTTCTTC CASSYTDRGNEQFF
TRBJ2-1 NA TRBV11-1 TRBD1 TGTGCCAGCAGCTTATTTAAGGACAGGATAGACAATGAGCAGTTCTTC CASSLFKDRIDNEQFF
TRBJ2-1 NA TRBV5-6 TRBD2 TGTGCCAGCAGCCCCGTTAGCGGGGGGGGTTACAATGAGCAGTTCTTC CASSPVSGGGYNEQFF
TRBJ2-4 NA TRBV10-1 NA TGCGCCAGCAGTGTTCAGGGAGGAAGCATTCAGTACTTC CASSVQGGSIQYF
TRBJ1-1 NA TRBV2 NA TGTGCCAGCAGTGAAGAGGAGGTTAGCATGAACACTGAAGCTTTCTTT CASSEEEVSMNTEAFF
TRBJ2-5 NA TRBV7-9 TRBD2 TGTGCCAGCAGCCCGGGAGGAGTGTGGGAGACCCAGTACTTC CASSPGGVWETQYF
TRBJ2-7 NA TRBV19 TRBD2 TGTGCCAGTAGTTCTAGCGGGGGAGACTCCTACGAGCAGTACTTC CASSSSGGDSYEQYF
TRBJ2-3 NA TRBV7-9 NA TGTGCCAGCAGCTTAGCGGGGCCGGATACGCAGTATTTT CASSLAGPDTQYF
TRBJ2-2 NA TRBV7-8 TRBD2 TGTGCCAGCAGCCAACGTAGCGGGAGCGCGAACACCGGGGAGCTGTTTTTT CASSQRSGSANTGELFF
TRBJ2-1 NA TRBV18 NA TGTGCCAGCTCACCGATGATAGAGACCTACAATGAGCAGTTCTTC CASSPMIETYNEQFF
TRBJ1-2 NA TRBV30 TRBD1 TGTGCCTGGAAGGGACAGGGGGATTATGGCTACACCTTC CAWKGQGDYGYTF
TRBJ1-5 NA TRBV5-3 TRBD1 TGTGCCAGAAGGGACAGGGGGTTTGGTGTGAATCAGCCCCAGCATTTT CARRDRGFGVNQPQHF
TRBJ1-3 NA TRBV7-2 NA TGTGCCACCTCCACAGGGTCTGGAAACACCATATATTTT CATSTGSGNTIYF
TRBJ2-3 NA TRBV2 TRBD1 TGTGCCACCCACCGGGACAGGGGCACAGATACGCAGTATTTT CATHRDRGTDTQYF
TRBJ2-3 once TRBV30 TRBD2 TGTGCCTGGAGAAGACCCCAGCGGGGGGGCCTAGGAGATACGCAGTATTTT CAWRRPQRGGLGDTQYF
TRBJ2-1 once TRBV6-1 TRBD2 TGTGCCAGCAGTGCCGGACTAGCGGGGGGGACCAATGAGCAGTTCTTC CASSAGLAGGTNEQFF
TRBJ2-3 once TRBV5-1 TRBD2 TGCGCCAGCAGCTTGGCCTCGGGGGGGAGCACAGATACGCAGTATTTT CASSLASGGSTDTQYF
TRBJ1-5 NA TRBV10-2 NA TGCGCCAGCGGCGCGGGGATATCTCAGCCCCAGCATTTT CASGAGISQPQHF
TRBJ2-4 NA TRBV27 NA TGTGCCAGCAGTTTAAGTCCCGATACTAGTAGCATTCAGTACTTC CASSLSPDTSSIQYF
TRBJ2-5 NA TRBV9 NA TGTGCCAGCAGTATAGGGGGGGTTCAAGAGACCCAGTACTTC CASSIGGVQETQYF
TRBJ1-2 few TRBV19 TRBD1 TGTGCCAGTAGTCCTCAGGGACAGGGGAACTATGGCTACACCTTC CASSPQGQGNYGYTF
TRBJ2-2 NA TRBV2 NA TGTGCCAGCAGCCCCGAGGCTGCGGGCACCGGGGAGCTGTTTTTT CASSPEAAGTGELFF
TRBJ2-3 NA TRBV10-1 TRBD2 TGCGCCAGCAGTGAGTCGACGGGGCGGGGGGTGGATACGCAGTATTTT CASSESTGRGVDTQYF
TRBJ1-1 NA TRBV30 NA TGTGCCTGGAGTGTACTACCGAACACTGAAGCTTTCTTT CAWSVLPNTEAFF
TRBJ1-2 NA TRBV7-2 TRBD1 TGTGCCAGCAGCAAGGGGACAGGGGGCGGAGGCTACACCTTC CASSKGTGGGGYTF
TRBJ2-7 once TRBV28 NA TGTGCCAGCAGTTTACAAAGTGGGGCGACTTACGAGCAGTACTTC CASSLQSGATYEQYF
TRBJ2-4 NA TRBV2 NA TGTGCCAGCAGTGAAAGAGGGATGAACATTCAGTACTTC CASSERGMNIQYF
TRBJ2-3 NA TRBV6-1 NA TGTGCCATCACCCCGGGGGGCCGCACAGATACGCAGTATTTT CAITPGGRTDTQYF
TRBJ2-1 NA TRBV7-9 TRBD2 TGTTCCAGCAGCTCCCAACTAGCGGGGGTCTACAATGAGCAGTTCTTC CSSSSQLAGVYNEQFF
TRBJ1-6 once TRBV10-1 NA TGCGCCAGCAGTGAGTCCCTGGCCGGGGATTCACCCCTCCACTTT CASSESLAGDSPLHF
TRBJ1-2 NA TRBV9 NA TGTGCCAGCAGCGTTCGACAGTTCAGCAACTATGGCTACACCTTC CASSVRQFSNYGYTF
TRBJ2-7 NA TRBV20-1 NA TGCAGTGCTAGCCCCAGGAACGAGCAGTACTTC CSASPRNEQYF
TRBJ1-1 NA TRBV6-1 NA TGTGCCAGCAGTGAACTATCGAGACACCTCACTGAAGCTTTCTTT CASSELSRHLTEAFF